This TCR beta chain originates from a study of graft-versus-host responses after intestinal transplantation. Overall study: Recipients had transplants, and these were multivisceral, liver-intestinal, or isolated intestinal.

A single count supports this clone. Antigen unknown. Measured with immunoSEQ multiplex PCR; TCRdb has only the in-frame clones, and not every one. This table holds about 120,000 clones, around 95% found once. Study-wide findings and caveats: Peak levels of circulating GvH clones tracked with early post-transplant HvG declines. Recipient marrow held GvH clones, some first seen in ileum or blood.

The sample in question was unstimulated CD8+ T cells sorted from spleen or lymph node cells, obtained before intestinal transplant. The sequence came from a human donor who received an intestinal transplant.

The CDR3 sequence: CASSPAGGLYEQYF. For the CDR3, the DNA is TGTGCCAGCAGCCCAGCGGGAGGACTTTACGAGCAGTACTTC. The J gene is TRBJ2-7, the V gene TRBV28; 9 bases are shared with TRBD2. The V and J ends lost 6 bases and 4 bases, in that order; junction bases with no gene match: 7. CDR3 length: 14 amino acids. Germline V gene sequence: CDR1 MDHEN, CDR2 SYDVKM.